This TCR beta chain was recorded in a study of Graves' ophthalmopathy and Graves' hyperthyroidism (dated by TCRdb to the late 2010s). About the investigation overall: Peripheral blood was collected at initial diagnosis, prior to any treatment. The study used TCR beta repertoire signatures to distinguish Graves' ophthalmopathy from Graves' hyperthyroidism and to predict progression to ophthalmopathy. In total, 120 to 150 blood samples were TCR-sequenced: fewer than 50 ophthalmopathy, roughly 80 hyperthyroidism and about 17 hyperthyroidism-to-ophthalmopathy patients. To explore V-J signatures that separate ophthalmopathy from hyperthyroidism, a discovery set of 95 to 100 patients was enrolled, consisting of 43 with ophthalmopathy and around 57 with stable hyperthyroidism. For independent validation, a separate cohort was made up of some 19 hyperthyroidism patients plus 17 patients who later progressed from hyperthyroidism to ophthalmopathy. In a handful of hyperthyroidism patients, the T-cell repertoires found in thyroid tissue were compared with those found in blood. After sampling, hyperthyroidism patients received methimazole starting at 30 mg daily, and ophthalmopathy patients received high-dose intravenous methylprednisolone. The 75 to 100 discovery patients were randomly split 7:3 into training and test sets. Beyond this particular receptor, the publication reports: No statistical method was used to predetermine the sample size, and group allocation was not hidden from the investigators. Most expanded thyroid clonotypes with frequency above 0.001 were also detected in blood, suggesting blood repertoires may reflect the thyroid immune response. The 13-signature model separated ophthalmopathy from stable hyperthyroidism with 85% to 90% sensitivity and around 81% specificity in cross-validation, and 80%/75% in the test set. In validation, the model predicted ophthalmopathy progression with 55% to 71% sensitivity and roughly 72% specificity; 12 predicted patients were CT-confirmed with GO in a median of around 6 months.

TCR beta CDR3 regions were amplified from RNA transcripts for repertoire sequencing. The first round of RT-PCR was done with HTBI primers and the Qiagen OneStep RT-PCR kit, and was followed by a second round of multiplex PCR, then size selection and purification. Libraries were sequenced on an Illumina HiSeq2000 using paired-end 100 bp reads. For the original study's pipeline: SOAPnuke was used to process the reads, removing any read that contained adapters or uncalled bases, had a mean Phred below 15, or lacked an exact match to the constant primer or identifier. High-quality paired reads were merged with COPE v1.2.5. Unique nucleotide sequences were defined as clonotypes and aligned to IMGT TRB V, D and J references using MiTCR v1.1. Analysis was restricted to V-J combinations with a frequency above 0.0001, which covered roughly 99% of repertoires. For each V-J combination, a TCR clonal expansion and chaos score was defined as F50 clonal expansion divided by the chaos observed in the TCRdist matrix. Welch's t-statistics and random forest were used to reduce features to 10 to 15 V-J combinations, which were fed into a naive Bayes classifier. The similarity between thyroid and blood repertoires was quantified using the Morisita-Horn index. TCRdb ran its own pipeline on the public reads, namely fastp trimming at Q25 and MiXCR clone calling, and kept in-frame beta chains. For every CDR3 protein sequence, its rows merge into one entry that carries the most common genes and DNA. The V and J calls reflect TCRdb's pipeline rather than the authors' work. The table for this sample lists about 410,000 distinct CDR3 sequences; 18% of them were counted only once. The top ten constitute more than 1.5% of the sample.

This clonotype has ten or more counts. This receptor's antigen is unknown. The sample holds no much larger clone one base away, and base qualities are not on file. The germline V gene encodes CDR1 DFQATT and CDR2 SNEGSKA (reference sequence). V gives up 1 base and J gives up 3 bases, and the segment between their germline ends measures 13 bases. Including cysteine and phenylalanine, the CDR3 has 14 amino acids. Of all the DNA, just the CDR3 is kept, 42 bases in frame from base 1. Ophthalmopathy patients had moderately to severely active disease, Clinical Activity Score of at least 3, NOSPECS grade of at least 4, and disease duration under 3 months. Patients with other autoimmune diseases, uncontrolled infections, pregnancy or lactation were excluded. Diagnosis was based on clinical symptoms, serum thyroxine, TRAb, thyroid ultrasound and orbital computed tomography. PBMCs were isolated from about 10 ml of fresh peripheral blood by Ficoll-Paque density gradient centrifugation. Total RNA was extracted with Trizol reagent and quality-checked on an Agilent 2100 Bioanalyzer.

Sequenced input: peripheral blood. Recombination joined TRBV20-1 with TRBJ2-7; possibly the D gene is TRBD2, per 6 matching bases. The origin of this receptor is a woman younger than 35 with Graves' ophthalmopathy. Donor details come from another sample of the same person, matched by shared clones. The nucleotide sequence reads as follows: TGCAGTGCTAGAGCTGGGACTTGGGGCTACGAGCAGTACTTC. It specifies CSARAGTWGYEQYF.